Listed below are T cell receptor beta chains from one sample, sequenced in a study of control samples from healthy donors and cancer patients. Some clones are missing from TCRdb's copy, which holds only in-frame ones; the method was immunoSEQ multiplex PCR. The data contain about 110,000 clones, around four fifths of them singletons. The sequenced sample was blood. These receptor sequences come from a woman between 50 and 59 years old in good health. Both conserved end residues are part of each CDR3. The D gene is left open where the match is weak. Clone size is stated in some rows and not others, as once, few, many or a class when expanded.

d_call clone_size j_call v_call cdr3_aa cdr3_nt
TRBD2 - TRBJ2-3 TRBV13 CASSGLAGALSTDTQYF TGTGCCAGCAGCGGACTAGCGGGGGCACTTAGCACAGATACGCAGTATTTT
TRBD1 - TRBJ2-5 TRBV5-6 CASSSRDRGWEETQYF TGTGCCAGCAGCTCCAGGGACAGGGGGTGGGAAGAGACCCAGTACTTC
TRBD2 - TRBJ2-3 TRBV5-6 CASSLARDYRGDTQYF TGTGCCAGCAGCTTGGCCCGGGACTACCGAGGGGATACGCAGTATTTT
TRBD2 - TRBJ2-1 TRBV7-2 CASSSIAGGGNEQFF TGTGCCAGCAGCTCCATAGCGGGGGGCGGGAATGAGCAGTTCTTC
- - TRBJ1-1 TRBV10-3 CAISDRGKEDTEAFF TGTGCCATCAGTGACAGGGGCAAGGAGGACACTGAAGCTTTCTTT
- - TRBJ1-5 TRBV6-2/TRBV6-3 CASSVPGAQHF TGTGCCAGCAGCGTCCCAGGGGCCCAGCATTTT
TRBD1 - TRBJ2-2 TRBV11-3 CASSLGTATNTGELFF TGTGCCAGCAGCCTTGGGACAGCTACGAACACCGGGGAGCTGTTTTTT
TRBD1 - TRBJ1-5 TRBV24-1 CARGTGTNQPQHF TGTGCCAGGGGGACAGGGACCAATCAGCCCCAGCATTTT
- - TRBJ1-1 TRBV5-1 CASSLLVNTEAFF TGCGCCAGCAGCTTGTTAGTGAACACTGAAGCTTTCTTT
TRBD2 - TRBJ2-5 TRBV5-6 CASRRGVETQYF TGTGCCAGCAGGCGGGGGGTTGAGACCCAGTACTTC
TRBD2 few TRBJ2-2 TRBV4-1 CASSQASGANTGELFF TGCGCCAGCAGCCAAGCTAGCGGGGCGAACACCGGGGAGCTGTTTTTT
- - TRBJ1-3 TRBV6-1 CASSEGEHTIYF TGTGCCAGCAGTGAAGGGGAGCACACCATATATTTT
TRBD1 - TRBJ1-2 TRBV30 CAWSAGQGGTRSYTF TGTGCCTGGAGTGCGGGACAGGGGGGAACGAGAAGCTACACCTTC
- - TRBJ2-7 TRBV29-1 CSVVKDSYEQYF TGCAGCGTTGTAAAGGACTCCTACGAGCAGTACTTC
- - TRBJ2-5 TRBV6-5 CASTPGTLRKTQYF TGTGCCAGCACACCAGGGACCTTGCGGAAGACCCAGTACTTC
TRBD1 few TRBJ1-2 TRBV11-3 CASSAGTGGYYGYTF TGTGCCAGCAGCGCGGGGACAGGGGGCTACTATGGCTACACCTTC
- few TRBJ1-5 TRBV9 CASSVHSGSNQPQHF TGTGCCAGCAGCGTGCATTCTGGGTCCAATCAGCCCCAGCATTTT
TRBD2 - TRBJ2-1 TRBV4-3 CASSHGTSGTQNEQFF TGCGCCAGCAGCCACGGGACTAGCGGGACCCAGAATGAGCAGTTCTTC
- - TRBJ1-5 TRBV2 CASSGRGDGNQPQHF TGTGCCAGCAGTGGGAGGGGGGACGGCAATCAGCCCCAGCATTTT
TRBD2 - TRBJ2-1 TRBV14 CASSRGGASGSSPKFF TGTGCCAGCAGCCGGGGGGGGGCTAGCGGGAGCTCACCCAAGTTCTTC
- - TRBJ1-4 TRBV7-9 CASSLARTRVNEKLFF TGTGCCAGCAGCTTAGCTAGGACAAGGGTGAATGAAAAACTGTTTTTT
TRBD2 - TRBJ2-3 TRBV11-3 CASSSAGPSTDTQYF TGTGCCAGCAGCTCAGCGGGACCAAGCACAGATACGCAGTATTTT
TRBD1 once TRBJ2-2 TRBV7-3 CASSFPGQGTTGELFF TGTGCCAGCAGCTTTCCGGGACAGGGAACCACCGGGGAGCTGTTTTTT
TRBD2 - TRBJ2-7 TRBV30 CAWRKGLAGGGEQYF TGTGCCTGGAGAAAGGGACTAGCGGGAGGCGGCGAGCAGTACTTC
- - TRBJ2-5 TRBV7-2 CASSTLQQETQYF TGTGCCAGCAGCACCCTCCAACAAGAGACCCAGTACTTC
TRBD1 - TRBJ1-2 TRBV3-1/TRBV3-2 CASSQDPPGTGCGYTF TGTGCCAGCAGCCAAGATCCTCCCGGGACAGGGTGCGGCTACACCTTC